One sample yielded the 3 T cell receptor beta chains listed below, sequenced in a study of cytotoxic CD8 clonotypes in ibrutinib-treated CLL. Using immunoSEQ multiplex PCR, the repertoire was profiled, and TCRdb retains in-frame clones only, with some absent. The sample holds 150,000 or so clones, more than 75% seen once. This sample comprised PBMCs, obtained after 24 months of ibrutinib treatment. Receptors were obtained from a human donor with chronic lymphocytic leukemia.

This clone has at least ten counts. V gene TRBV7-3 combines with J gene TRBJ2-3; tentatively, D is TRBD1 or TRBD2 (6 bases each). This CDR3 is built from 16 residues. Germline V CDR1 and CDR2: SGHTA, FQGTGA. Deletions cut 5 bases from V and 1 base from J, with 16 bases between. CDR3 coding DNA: TGTGCCAGCAGCCCGGGCCCAAGGGGGGGCACAGATACGCAGTATTTT. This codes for CASSPGPRGGTDTQYF.

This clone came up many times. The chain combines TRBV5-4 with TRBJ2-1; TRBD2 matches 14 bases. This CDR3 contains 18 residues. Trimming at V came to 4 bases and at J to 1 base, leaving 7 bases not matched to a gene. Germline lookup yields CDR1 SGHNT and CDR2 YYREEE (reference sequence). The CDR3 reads CASSPGTSGRRSYNEQFF. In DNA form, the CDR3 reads TGTGCCAGCAGCCCCGGGACTAGCGGGAGACGGTCCTACAATGAGCAGTTCTTC. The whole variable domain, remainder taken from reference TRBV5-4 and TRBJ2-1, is ETGVTQSPTHLIKTRGQQVTLRCSSQSGHNTVSWYQQALGQGPQFIFQYYREEENGRGNFPPRFSGLQFPNYSSELNVNALELDDSALYLCASSPGTSGRRSYNEQFFGPGTRLTVL.

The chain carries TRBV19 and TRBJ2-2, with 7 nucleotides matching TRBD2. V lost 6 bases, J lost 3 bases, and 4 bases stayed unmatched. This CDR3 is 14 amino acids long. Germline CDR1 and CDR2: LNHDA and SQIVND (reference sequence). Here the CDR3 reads CASSLGGYTGELFF. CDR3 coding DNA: TGTGCCAGTAGCCTGGGGGGGTACACCGGGGAGCTGTTTTTT.